The present T cell receptor beta chain was sequenced within a study of T-cell reconstitution after alpha-beta-depleted transplantation in children. There are a few counts of this clonotype. The antigen remains unidentified. Findings of the study overall: Several hundred expanded graft clones reportedly supplied alpha-beta T cells about two months after transplant. Surviving recipient T cells and thymic progenitors accounted for the high day-60 TCRbeta diversity observed in some patients. Fresh T-cell production supplied most of the T-cell counts and diversity seen one year after transplant.

A TCRbeta library incorporating unique molecular identifiers was prepared. TCRdb re-called the PCR reads with MiXCR, one entry per CDR3 protein. The table has hundreds of thousands of distinct CDR3 sequences, 11% seen once. The CDR3 has 18 residues. Germline CDR1 reads SGDLS; CDR2 reads YYNGEE. J gave up 2 bases and V 4 bases, and 11 bases lay outside the gene matches. This rearrangement joins TRBV9 to TRBJ1-3, with 11 bases aligning to TRBD1. The sample was PBMCs, taken before TCRalphabeta/CD19-depleted stem cell transplant. This sequence originates from a child less than two years old with acute myeloid leukemia, due to receive a stem cell transplant. CDR3 coding DNA: TGTGCCAGCAGCCCGGGACAGGGGGGATTAGGTGCTGGAAACACCATATATTTT. It specifies CASSPGQGGLGAGNTIYF.